This passage covers 22 T cell receptor beta chains from one sample sequenced in a study of shared clonotypes between healthy human individuals. Using immunoSEQ multiplex PCR, the repertoire was profiled, and TCRdb retains in-frame clones only, with some absent. The sample includes millions of clones, more than 85% of them seen just once. Sample: naive CD4+ T cells from PBMCs. Subset: CD45RA+ positively selected. These receptors originate from a man aged 18 to 30 in good health. Some clones in this sample may be carry-over from other donors' samples.

The chain uses TRBV6-5 and TRBJ1-2, with D possibly TRBD1 on 6 matching bases. There are 13 residues in the CDR3. Germline assignment: CDR1 MNHEY and CDR2 SVGAGI. Trimming stripped 6 bases from V and 1 base from J, with 9 bases between. The CDR3 sequence: CASRVDSNYGYTF. The CDR3 DNA reads as TGTGCCAGCAGGGTGGACAGTAACTATGGCTACACCTTC.

Concerning this clone itself: Additional DNA sequences in this sample encode the identical CDR3. The rearrangement joins TRBV28 to TRBJ1-1, with unresolved D. Germline CDR1 MDHEN, CDR2 SYDVKM. The CDR3 runs to 13 residues. The V and J ends lost 6 bases and 1 base respectively, with 9 bases between them. As DNA, the CDR3 is TGTGCCAGCAGCCTGCCCCAGAACACTGAAGCTTTCTTT. This codes for CASSLPQNTEAFF.

The chain recombines TRBV28 with TRBJ1-2, with D uncertain. Germline V CDR1 and CDR2: MDHEN, SYDVKM. This CDR3 comprises 11 residues. Trimming pared 11 bases from V and 5 bases from J, leaving 12 bases between. The CDR3 protein is CAGKNQYGYTF. CDR3 bases: TGTGCCGGAAAAAACCAATATGGCTACACCTTC.

The rearrangement uses TRBV7-2 and TRBJ2-7, with D unresolved. Trimming took 5 bases from V and 8 from J, leaving 19 bases between them. From germline, CDR1 is SGHTA and CDR2 FQGNSA. This CDR3 spans 14 amino acids. Here the CDR3 DNA reads TGTGCCAGCAGCCCAACGAGATGGGCCGAACAGCAGTACTTC. Encoded protein: CASSPTRWAEQQYF.

V and J are TRBV10-1 and TRBJ2-5; TRBD1 matches 9 bases. Losses at the gene ends were 5 bases for V and 1 base for J; bases not matched to a gene: 8. The CDR3 sequence is 16 residues long. Germline loops: CDR1 WNHNN, CDR2 SYGVQD (reference sequence). This CDR3 reads CASSKGDRGGQETQYF. The CDR3 bases are TGCGCCAGCAGTAAGGGAGACAGGGGGGGCCAAGAGACCCAGTACTTC.

The chain has TRBV7-2 and TRBJ1-4; D ambiguous. Per germline, CDR1 SGHTA and CDR2 FQGNSA. Deletions cut 2 bases from V and 7 bases from J, with 14 bases between. The CDR3 length is 15 residues. The CDR3 sequence is CASSLSWAGPEKLFF. CDR3 bases: TGTGCCAGCAGCTTAAGTTGGGCAGGCCCTGAAAAACTGTTTTTT.

V and J are TRBV29-1 and TRBJ2-7; D unclear. This CDR3 is 11 amino acids long. CDR1 SQVTM and CDR2 ANQGSEA come from the germline V gene. Between the trimmed V and J ends, which lost 5 bases and 0 bases, there was a span of 5 bases. CDR3 coding DNA: TGCAGCGTTCATACCTCCTACGAGCAGTACTTC. It codes for CSVHTSYEQYF.

The chain recombines TRBV27 with TRBJ2-5; 8 positions agree with TRBD1. Germline V lookup: CDR1 MNHEY, CDR2 SMNVEV (reference sequence). The CDR3 covers 17 residues. The ends lost 0 bases at V and 3 bases at J; junction bases unmatched: 9. The CDR3 spells CASSLSPDRGGEETQYF. The DNA for the CDR3 is TGTGCCAGCAGTTTATCGCCCGACAGGGGCGGAGAAGAGACCCAGTACTTC.

This chain uses TRBV4-1 with TRBJ2-1, with TRBD2 matching 9 bases. CDR3 length: 21 residues. CDR1 and CDR2 (germline): MGHRA, YSYEKL. The V gene end was trimmed by 3 bases and the J gene end by 5 bases; junction bases not matched to a gene: 23. CDR3 loop: CASSQYPYRTVVGGRDNEQFF. CDR3 nucleotides: TGCGCCAGCAGCCAGTACCCCTACAGAACTGTCGTAGGCGGGAGGGACAATGAGCAGTTCTTC.

About this clone: The CDR3 does not close with the conserved phenylalanine or tryptophan, likely indicating a read error. The DNA is left out, because the CDR3 cannot be placed on it with certainty; the CDR3 is given as TCRdb lists it. The chain combines TRBV2 with TRBJ2-7; the listed D gene, TRBD2, was not tested against the DNA. The CDR3 length is 13 residues, termini included. The germline V gene encodes CDR1 SNHLY and CDR2 FYNNEI. CDR3 protein: CASTSVIGRQFIY.

This clone showed up just a few times. This chain joins TRBV29-1 and TRBJ1-1, with TRBD1 matching 7 bases. V was pared by 7 bases and J by 8 bases, with 4 bases of the junction left unmatched. Germline CDR1 is SQVTM and CDR2 is ANQGSEA. There are 10 residues in the CDR3. The CDR3 reads CSGGTEEAFF. The CDR3 DNA reads as TGCAGCGGTGGGACAGAGGAAGCTTTCTTT. The variable domain in full, with the rest retrieved from reference TRBV29-1 and TRBJ1-1, is SAVISQKPSRDICQRGTSLTIQCQVDSQVTMMFWYRQQPGQSLTLIATANQGSEATYESGFVIDKFPISRPNLTFSTLTVSNMSPEDSSIYLCSGGTEEAFFGQGTRLTVV.

The gene calls are TRBV19 and TRBJ2-2; the D gene is possibly TRBD2 (5 bases). V was pared by 5 bases and J by 0 bases, with 13 bases between. The CDR3 has 16 residues. Germline V gives CDR1 LNHDA, CDR2 SQIVND (reference sequence). The CDR3 here is CASSRALVANTGELFF. In DNA, the CDR3 is TGTGCCAGTAGTCGCGCACTAGTAGCGAACACCGGGGAGCTGTTTTTT.

Written as DNA, the CDR3 is TGTGCCAGCAGCCATGACAGGACCATGAACACTGAAGCTTTCTTT. This sequence encodes CASSHDRTMNTEAFF. The chain combines TRBV5-5 with TRBJ1-1; weak D call: TRBD1 (6 bases). The CDR3 contains 15 residues. Between the trimmed V and J ends, which lost 4 bases and 0 bases, there was a span of 13 bases. Germline values: CDR1 SGHKS, CDR2 YYEKEE (reference sequence). The full variable domain, in which reference TRBV5-5 and TRBJ1-1 provide the parts outside the CDR3, is DAGVTQSPTHLIKTRGQQVTLRCSPISGHKSVSWYQQVLGQGPQFIFQYYEKEERGRGNFPDRFSARQFPNYSSELNVNALLLGDSALYLCASSHDRTMNTEAFFGQGTRLTVV.

This clone has more than one count but fewer than ten. V and J are TRBV30 and TRBJ1-2; weak D call: TRBD1 (5 bases). The CDR3 has 11 amino acids. The germline V gene has CDR1 GTSNPN and CDR2 SVGIG (reference sequence). The DNA of the CDR3 is TGTGCTCTCAGGGAATGGCTCGGCTACACCTTC. It translates to CALREWLGYTF.

This chain links TRBV27 with TRBJ2-2; no firm D call. V was cut by 7 bases and J by 0 bases, with 12 bases left in between. The length of the CDR3 is 15 residues. Germline V gene sequence: CDR1 MNHEY, CDR2 SMNVEV (reference sequence). CDR3 DNA sequence: TGTGCCAGCACCAGAATGGGATCGAACACCGGGGAGCTGTTTTTT. Translated, it gives CASTRMGSNTGELFF.

J is TRBJ2-2 and V is TRBV5-1; 9 nucleotides line up with TRBD1. Germline CDR1 is SGHRS and CDR2 is YFSETQ. The CDR3 covers 18 residues. With V trimmed by 0 bases and J by 6 bases, 12 bases remained unmatched. CDR3 nucleotide sequence: TGCGCCAGCAGCTTGGTACGTCCGGGACAGGGAAGGGCCGGGGAGCTGTTTTTT. Protein: CASSLVRPGQGRAGELFF. Full variable domain (remainder filled in from reference TRBV5-1 and TRBJ2-2): KAGVTQTPRYLIKTRGQQVTLSCSPISGHRSVSWYQQTPGQGLQFLFEYFSETQRNKGNFPGRFSGRQFSNSRSEMNVSTLELGDSALYLCASSLVRPGQGRAGELFFGEGSRLTVL.

The V gene is TRBV6-5, the J gene TRBJ2-7; 12 nucleotides match TRBD2. V lost 4 bases, J lost 7 bases, and 8 bases stayed unmatched. The length of the CDR3 is 15 residues. Germline-derived CDR1 and CDR2 are MNHEY and SVGAGI. The CDR3 protein is CASSLPTSGRGEQYF. The CDR3 nucleotides read TGTGCCAGCAGTTTACCGACTAGCGGGAGAGGTGAGCAGTACTTC.

The chain carries TRBV27 and TRBJ2-7; TRBD1 matches at 8 bases. Germline V gene sequence: CDR1 MNHEY, CDR2 SMNVEV (reference sequence). The CDR3 totals 16 residues. The ends lost 1 base at V and 6 bases at J; junction bases unmatched: 11. CDR3 protein: CASSLLIPGQVVEQYF. The CDR3 bases are TGTGCCAGCAGTTTATTGATACCGGGACAGGTCGTCGAGCAGTACTTC.

The V gene is TRBV5-1, the J gene TRBJ2-2; possibly TRBD2 for D (6 bases). The CDR3 length is 15 residues. Trimming removed 1 base from V and 4 bases from J, with 11 bases in between. The germline gives CDR1 SGHRS, CDR2 YFSETQ. This CDR3 is CASSLIGSSTGELFF. The CDR3 coding sequence is TGCGCCAGCAGCTTGATCGGGAGTAGCACCGGGGAGCTGTTTTTT.

V is TRBV9 and J is TRBJ2-2; a weak D match, TRBD1 (5 bases). Looked up from germline, CDR1 is SGDLS and CDR2 is YYNGEE. The CDR3 contains 13 residues. V lost 3 bases, J lost 6 bases, and 9 bases lay in between. CDR3: CASSDRRAGELFF. The CDR3 nucleotides read TGTGCCAGCAGCGACCGCAGGGCCGGGGAGCTGTTTTTT.

The V call is TRBV30, the J call TRBJ2-2; 10 nucleotides agree with TRBD2. The trim removed 8 bases at V and 7 bases at J, leaving 19 bases unmatched. Germline loops: CDR1 GTSNPN, CDR2 SVGIG (reference sequence). The CDR3 runs 17 residues. The CDR3 is CAGGQGATSGHIGELFF. Written as DNA, the CDR3 is TGTGCCGGCGGACAGGGCGCGACTAGCGGGCATATCGGGGAGCTGTTTTTT.

The V call is TRBV28, the J call TRBJ2-5, with a weak D call TRBD2 (5 bases). V lost 5 bases and J lost 5, with 15 bases in between. Germline CDR1 MDHEN, CDR2 SYDVKM. The CDR3 is made up of 14 amino acids. CDR3 in DNA: TGTGCCAGCAGTCGGTCAACGGGGATGGAGACCCAGTACTTC. This gives the protein CASSRSTGMETQYF.